This TCR beta chain was captured by sequencing in a study of T-cell reconstitution after alpha-beta-depleted transplantation in children. Unique molecular identifiers were used to barcode this TCRbeta library. TCRdb passed the PCR reads through MiXCR, listing each CDR3 protein once. The data hold about 360,000 distinct CDR3 sequences, with about 14% observed a single time. This clonotype has more than one count but fewer than ten. Trimming shortened V by 1 base and J by 0 bases, and 8 bases separated the two germline ends. The CDR3 spans 15 residues. Germline loops: CDR1 SGHRS, CDR2 YFSETQ. The input for sequencing was PBMCs, taken from the stem cell graft. J is TRBJ1-5 and V is TRBV5-1; D unresolved. This clonotype was sampled from a human donor who donated a stem cell graft to a child with Fanconi anemia. The CDR3 is CASSLSGISNQPQHF. The CDR3 nucleotides read TGCGCCAGCAGCTTGAGCGGAATTAGCAATCAGCCCCAGCATTTT.